A selection of T cell receptor beta chains follows, all from one sample in a study of Graves' ophthalmopathy and Graves' hyperthyroidism. In TCRdb, the multiplex PCR reads were re-called with MiXCR into one record per CDR3 protein. This table has just over 600,000 distinct CDR3 sequences, about a fifth appearing once. Sequenced: peripheral blood. These receptor sequences come from a woman aged 18 to 35 with stable Graves' hyperthyroidism. Some clones in this sample may be carry-over from other donors' samples. The CDR3 runs from the conserved cysteine through the conserved F or W. A D gene is named only where the DNA matches it firmly. Clone size is shown for a subset of rows, as once, few, many or a class of expanded clone.

size	D	J	V	DNA	CDR3
many	-	TRBJ2-2	TRBV20-1	TGCAGTGCTAGAGATCTAGGGAAGAACACCGGGGAGCTGTTTTTT	CSARDLGKNTGELFF
-	TRBD1	TRBJ1-1	TRBV5-5	TGTGCCAGCAGCTTAAGAGGGGGCGTGAACACTGAAGCTTTCTTT	CASSLRGGVNTEAFF
-	-	TRBJ2-4	TRBV6-1	TGTGCCAGCAGTCGGATACCTTCGGGGGCGGCGGCTGCCAAAAACATTCAGTACTTC	CASSRIPSGAAAAKNIQYF
many	-	TRBJ1-6	TRBV18	TGTGCCAGCTCACCAAGCTTCTATAATTCACCCCTCCACTTT	CASSPSFYNSPLHF
many	-	TRBJ2-7	TRBV6-5	TGTGCCAGCAGTTACGAGTCGTCTGTTTCCTACGAGCAGTACTTC	CASSYESSVSYEQYF
many	-	TRBJ1-2	TRBV29-1	TGCAGCGGAAAGTTGGACTATGGCTACACCTTC	CSGKLDYGYTF
many	-	TRBJ1-5	TRBV10-1	TGCGCCAGCAGTGTCGTGTTGGCCTTTAGCAATCAGCCCCAGCATTTT	CASSVVLAFSNQPQHF
-	-	TRBJ2-3	TRBV6-1	TGTGCCAGCAAGACTACGACTAGCACAGATACGCAGTATTTT	CASKTTTSTDTQYF
many	-	TRBJ1-5	TRBV18	TGTGCCAGCTCACCAAGGGGAAATGAGGGCCAGCCCCAGCATTTT	CASSPRGNEGQPQHF
many	TRBD2	TRBJ2-2	TRBV6-1	TGTGCCAGCGGGAGGGCAGTGCGAGACACCGGGGAGCTGTTTTTT	CASGRAVRDTGELFF
-	-	TRBJ1-6	TRBV9	TGTGCCAGCAGTCCGACAGTAACTAATTCACCCCTCCACTTT	CASSPTVTNSPLHF
many	TRBD2	TRBJ2-7	TRBV28	TGTGCCAGCAGTCCACGGACTAGCGGGAGGGCCGGAAACGAGCAGTACTTC	CASSPRTSGRAGNEQYF
many	TRBD1	TRBJ2-4	TRBV20-1	TGCAGTGCTCCTCCCGGGACAGGGGCCAAAAACATTCAGTACTTC	CSAPPGTGAKNIQYF
many	TRBD1	TRBJ1-2	TRBV12-3/TRBV12-4	TGTGCCAGCAGTTTCCGGGGACAGTGGGGTCATGGCTACACCTTC	CASSFRGQWGHGYTF
few	-	TRBJ2-7	TRBV19	TGTGCCAGTAGTATAGCGGCAGGGAGCTCCTACGAGCAGTACTTC	CASSIAAGSSYEQYF
-	-	TRBJ1-1	TRBV6-1	TGTGCCAGCACCGAAAGACAGATGAACACTGAAGCTTTCTTT	CASTERQMNTEAFF
few	TRBD1	TRBJ1-1	TRBV7-8	TGTGCCAGCAGCCTCCGGACAGGGGATTTATCTGAAGCTTTCTTT	CASSLRTGDLSEAFF
many	-	TRBJ1-2	TRBV12-3/TRBV12-4	TGTGCCAGCAGTTTGGTCGCCCCGACGAGCTATGGCTACACCTTC	CASSLVAPTSYGYTF
-	-	TRBJ1-1	TRBV12-3/TRBV12-4	TGTGCCAGCACCCTAGAGACCCACTTCGATGTGAACACTGAAGCTTTCTTT	CASTLETHFDVNTEAFF
-	-	TRBJ2-5	TRBV12-3/TRBV12-4	TGTGCCAGCACCCTGACGGGTCAAGAGACCCAGTACTTC	CASTLTGQETQYF
-	TRBD1	TRBJ2-7	TRBV9	TGTGCCAGCAGCGAGGGACAGCACTACGAGCAGTACTTC	CASSEGQHYEQYF
-	TRBD1	TRBJ1-1	TRBV6-5	TGTGCCAGCAGTTCGGGACAGGGTGACAACACTGAAGCTTTCTTT	CASSSGQGDNTEAFF
once	TRBD1	TRBJ2-7	TRBV20-1	TGCAGTGCTAGCGGGACAGGGGGCCACTACGAGCAGTACTTC	CSASGTGGHYEQYF
many	TRBD1	TRBJ2-7	TRBV2	TGTGCCAGCGTTGAGATCAGGGGGTCCGAGCAGTACTTC	CASVEIRGSEQYF
many	-	TRBJ1-3	TRBV4-1	TGCGCCAGCAGCCAAGCTCCCAACCGAGGGGATAGCTCTGGAAACACCATATATTTT	CASSQAPNRGDSSGNTIYF
many	TRBD2	TRBJ2-7	TRBV6-2/TRBV6-3	TGTGCCAGCAGCTACTATAGCGGGAGAGGCGAGCAGTACTTC	CASSYYSGRGEQYF
many	-	TRBJ1-6	TRBV12-3/TRBV12-4	TGTGCCAGCAGTCTGAGGGGGGTAGACTCACCCCTCCACTTT	CASSLRGVDSPLHF
many	-	TRBJ1-5	TRBV19	TGTGCCAGTAGTATAGTCAGCGATAGCAATCAGCCCCAGCATTTT	CASSIVSDSNQPQHF
many	TRBD1	TRBJ2-7	TRBV5-1	TGCGCCAGCAGCAACGGACAGGGGGCTTACGAGCAGTACTTC	CASSNGQGAYEQYF
-	-	TRBJ1-3	TRBV19	TGTGCCAGTAACTTGATTCCTGGAAACACCATATATTTT	CASNLIPGNTIYF
-	-	TRBJ2-4	TRBV30	TGTGCCTGGGGGTGGGTAGCCAAAAACATTCAGTACTTC	CAWGWVAKNIQYF
-	TRBD1	TRBJ1-6	TRBV2	TGTGCCAGCAGGGAGGCAGGGGGACTGGGTTCACCCCTCCACTTT	CASREAGGLGSPLHF
few	TRBD2	TRBJ2-5	TRBV27	TGTGCCAGCAGTTTATCGGTAGCGGGGGGGTTAGAGACCCAGTACTTC	CASSLSVAGGLETQYF
many	-	TRBJ2-7	TRBV27	TGTGCCAGCAGTTCGGGACACCGGGTCTACGAGCAGTACTTC	CASSSGHRVYEQYF
many	TRBD2	TRBJ2-2	TRBV2	TGTGCCAGCAACCAGGGACTAGCGGGGTTTACCGGGGAGCTGTTTTTT	CASNQGLAGFTGELFF
many	TRBD2	TRBJ2-7	TRBV7-2	TGTGCCAGCAGCGGGAGGGGCGGAACTTACGAGCAGTACTTC	CASSGRGGTYEQYF
many	-	TRBJ1-2	TRBV5-1	TGCGCCAGCAGCTTGGCCGGGAGAGTCGGGTTGCAGTCGACTAACTATGGCTACACCTTC	CASSLAGRVGLQSTNYGYTF
-	TRBD1	TRBJ1-2	TRBV12-3/TRBV12-4	TGTGCCAGCAGTTTCTCAGGGGGCGACGGCTACACCTTC	CASSFSGGDGYTF
many	-	TRBJ1-1	TRBV7-8	TGTGCCAGCAGCGGCAGGGTGAACACTGAAGCTTTCTTT	CASSGRVNTEAFF
many	TRBD1	TRBJ1-2	TRBV12-3/TRBV12-4	TGTGCCAGCAGTTGGGACAGGGAGGGTGGCTACACCTTC	CASSWDREGGYTF
many	-	TRBJ1-5	TRBV6-1	TGTGCCAGCAGTGCCGAAAGGGCGGGTCAGCCCCAGCATTTT	CASSAERAGQPQHF
-	TRBD1	TRBJ1-5	TRBV12-3/TRBV12-4	TGTGCCAGCAGTTTGACAGGGGGCGCGAATCAGCCCCAGCATTTT	CASSLTGGANQPQHF
many	TRBD2	TRBJ2-2	TRBV7-3	TGTGCCAGCAGCTTAGGCCTAGCGGGAAACTCGGTCGGGGAGCTGTTTTTT	CASSLGLAGNSVGELFF
-	TRBD1	TRBJ2-5	TRBV12-3/TRBV12-4	TGTGCCAGCAGCCCCGGACAGGGCCCCAAGCAAGAGACCCAGTACTTC	CASSPGQGPKQETQYF
many	TRBD1	TRBJ1-1	TRBV4-1	TGCGCCAGCAGCCAGACAGGGATGAAAGGGAACACTGAAGCTTTCTTT	CASSQTGMKGNTEAFF
few	-	TRBJ1-2	TRBV28	TGTGCCAGCAGTCGCCCCGGGCGGACAGACTATGGCTACACCTTC	CASSRPGRTDYGYTF